These 22 T cell receptor beta chains were all obtained from the same sample, sequenced in a study of control samples from healthy donors and cancer patients. Only in-frame clones appear in the TCRdb table, and some are missing; sequencing was by immunoSEQ multiplex PCR. The sample lists about 140,000 clones, approximately 91% seen once, with just under 5% in the top ten. Input material: blood. The receptors come from a man in his thirties or forties in good health.

This clone has a handful of counts. This chain connects TRBV19 to TRBJ1-1; a possible D gene is TRBD1 (5 bases). Germline loops: CDR1 LNHDA, CDR2 SQIVND (reference sequence). The CDR3 consists of 14 residues. Trimming removed 6 bases at V and 5 bases at J, with 16 bases between. Here the CDR3 reads CASRMAGVMTEAFF. CDR3 nucleotides: TGTGCCAGTAGAATGGCGGGGGTTATGACTGAAGCTTTCTTT.

This clone has just one count. This chain connects TRBV9 to TRBJ1-3; 7 positions match TRBD1. The junction had 7 bases not matched to a gene; V was cut back by 4 bases and J by 0 bases. CDR3 length: 16 amino acids. Germline-derived CDR1 and CDR2 are SGDLS and YYNGEE. The CDR3 DNA is TGTGCCAGCAGCCCCACGGGACAGAGCTCTGGAAACACCATATATTTT. It translates to CASSPTGQSSGNTIYF.

This sequence joins TRBV7-3 and TRBJ2-3; TRBD1 might be the D (6 bases). Trimming stripped 0 bases from V and 5 bases from J, with 6 bases between. The CDR3 has 13 residues. Looked up from germline, CDR1 is SGHTA and CDR2 is FQGTGA. DNA of the CDR3: TGTGCCAGCAGCTTAACAGGGGGAGATACGCAGTATTTT. Encoded protein: CASSLTGGDTQYF.

The V gene is TRBV5-1, the J gene TRBJ1-4, with D unresolved. Germline CDR1 reads SGHRS; CDR2 reads YFSETQ. This CDR3 region has 14 residues. Trimming left V 7 bases short and J 3 bases short, with 13 bases between. This chain's CDR3 is CASLPGLPNEKLFF. CDR3 sequence (DNA): TGCGCCAGCTTACCCGGGCTCCCTAATGAAAAACTGTTTTTT.

This rearrangement joins TRBV6-4 to TRBJ2-2; D unresolved. Germline-derived CDR1 and CDR2 are MRHNA and SNTAGT. V was pared by 6 bases and J by 6 bases, with 11 bases between. The CDR3 is 13 residues long. The chain's CDR3 is CASSVVHPGELFF. For the CDR3, the DNA is TGTGCCAGCAGCGTGGTCCACCCCGGGGAGCTGTTTTTT.

J is TRBJ1-6 and V is TRBV5-1, with D perhaps TRBD1 (5 bases). With 3 bases removed from V and 2 bases from J, the gap between germline ends came to 15 bases. CDR3 length: 17 residues. Germline V lookup: CDR1 SGHRS, CDR2 YFSETQ. CDR3 sequence: CASSWDRPGTYNSPLHF. Here the CDR3 DNA reads TGCGCCAGCAGCTGGGACCGGCCGGGCACCTATAATTCACCCCTCCACTTT. The full variable domain, rest sourced from reference TRBV5-1 and TRBJ1-6, is KAGVTQTPRYLIKTRGQQVTLSCSPISGHRSVSWYQQTPGQGLQFLFEYFSETQRNKGNFPGRFSGRQFSNSRSEMNVSTLELGDSALYLCASSWDRPGTYNSPLHFGNGTRLTVT.

The genes are TRBV4-3 and TRBJ1-5; unclear D gene. V lost 0 bases to trimming and J lost 7 bases, with 13 bases between them. CDR3 length: 15 residues. Germline loops: CDR1 LGHNA, CDR2 YSLEER. The CDR3 DNA sequence: TGCGCCAGCAGCCAAGATCATTTCGGTGGGCAGCCCCAGCATTTT. Amino acids: CASSQDHFGGQPQHF.

The chain employs TRBV24-1 and TRBJ2-3; 9 positions match TRBD2. The junction had 4 bases not matched to a gene; V was cut back by 1 base and J by 0 bases. Germline CDR1 and CDR2: KGHDR and SFDVKD. The CDR3 loop spans 17 amino acids. The CDR3 coding sequence is TGTGCCACCAGTGATTTTTGGCTAGCGGGGAGCACAGATACGCAGTATTTT. This encodes CATSDFWLAGSTDTQYF.

This chain connects TRBV6-2 or TRBV6-3 to TRBJ2-7, with 8 bases matching TRBD1. The CDR3 runs to 12 residues. CDR1 MNHEY and CDR2 SVGEGT come from the germline V gene. After removal of 6 bases from V and 5 bases from J, the junction contained 3 bases not matched to a gene. The CDR3 DNA reads TGTGCCAGCAGCCGGACAGGGAACGAGCAGTACTTC. This translates into CASSRTGNEQYF.

V gene TRBV7-8 combines with J gene TRBJ2-7; D is unclear. The germline V gene has CDR1 SGHVS and CDR2 FQNEAQ. The CDR3 extends over 14 amino acids. The V gene lost 3 bases and the J gene lost 2 bases, with 11 bases spanning the gap. In DNA form, the CDR3 reads TGTGCCAGCAGCTTGGGTGGGAAAACCTACGAGCAGTACTTC. It yields the protein CASSLGGKTYEQYF.

The V and J genes are TRBV19 and TRBJ2-7, with D perhaps given as TRBD1 or TRBD2 (5 bases each). The CDR3 runs to 12 residues. V was pared by 3 bases and J by 5 bases, with 8 bases between. Germline-derived CDR1 and CDR2 are LNHDA and SQIVND (reference sequence). The CDR3 protein is CASSMRGDEQYF. The CDR3 bases are TGTGCCAGTAGTATGAGGGGCGACGAGCAGTACTTC.

This clone is a singleton in its sample. This rearrangement joins TRBV5-6 to TRBJ2-7; 8 bases line up with TRBD1. The V gene end was trimmed by 4 bases and the J gene end by 6 bases; junction bases not matched to a gene: 9. CDR1 and CDR2 from the germline V gene are SGHDT and YYEEEE. This CDR3 is 14 amino acids long. CDR3 protein: CASSGRQGYSEQYF. The CDR3, as DNA: TGTGCCAGCAGCGGTAGACAGGGGTACTCCGAGCAGTACTTC.

The V and J genes are TRBV5-1 and TRBJ2-3; 7 bases fit TRBD1. The CDR3 sequence is 15 residues long. The J segment lost 3 bases and the V segment lost 4 bases, leaving 8 bases of the junction unmatched. Per the germline V gene, CDR1 is SGHRS and CDR2 is YFSETQ. The DNA of the CDR3 is TGCGCCAGCAGCCGACAGGGAACTATTACAGATACGCAGTATTTT. Residues: CASSRQGTITDTQYF.

The chain couples TRBV5-5 to TRBJ1-5; 7 positions match TRBD1. The CDR3 consists of 16 residues. The germline V gene has CDR1 SGHKS and CDR2 YYEKEE (reference sequence). V dropped 5 bases and J dropped 0; count of bases not matched to a gene: 8. The DNA for the CDR3 is TGTGCCAGCAGGTCGTCCCAGGGGGGTAGCAATCAGCCCCAGCATTTT. Translated: CASRSSQGGSNQPQHF.

V is TRBV5-6 and J is TRBJ2-7, with a possible D match to TRBD2 (6 bases). The germline V gene encodes CDR1 SGHDT and CDR2 YYEEEE. The germline V and J ends were trimmed by 4 bases and 3 bases, with 14 bases remaining between them. The CDR3 is 14 amino acids. In nucleotides, the CDR3 is TGTGCCAGCAGCCCCCCCGGGAGCCGCTACGAGCAGTACTTC. Its protein is CASSPPGSRYEQYF.

The chain is built from TRBV4-3 and TRBJ2-5; 8 bases align to TRBD1. V lost 4 bases, J lost 2 bases, and 9 bases stayed unmatched. Per germline, CDR1 LGHNA and CDR2 YSLEER. This CDR3 contains 16 residues. DNA of the CDR3: TGCGCCAGCAGCCTCGGACAGGGAGTGGGGCAAGAGACCCAGTACTTC. This encodes CASSLGQGVGQETQYF.

This rearrangement joins TRBV12-3 or TRBV12-4 to TRBJ2-3; D not resolved. Trimming stripped 7 bases from V and 6 bases from J, with 8 bases between. The CDR3 is 11 residues long. The CDR3 sequence is CASTMRDTQYF. The CDR3 DNA sequence: TGTGCCAGCACCATGAGGGATACGCAGTATTTT.

V gene TRBV19 combines with J gene TRBJ2-5; D is possibly TRBD1 (5 bases). The V gene's germline CDR1 is LNHDA and CDR2 SQIVND (reference sequence). The V end lost 6 bases, the J end lost 5 bases, and 13 bases lay between the germline ends. This CDR3 has 13 amino acids. DNA for the CDR3: TGTGCCAGTAGAGGGGCTATAAGGGAGACCCAGTACTTC. It translates to CASRGAIRETQYF.

V and J are TRBV4-2 and TRBJ2-1; possibly TRBD1 or TRBD2 for D (5 bases each). The CDR3 is made up of 17 amino acids. Germline CDR1 and CDR2: LGHNA and YNFKEQ. The V and J ends lost 1 base and 5 bases respectively, with 18 bases between them. The CDR3 bases are TGTGCCAGCAGCCAAGTTGGGGACGGGGCGACCCACAATGAGCAGTTCTTC. This encodes CASSQVGDGATHNEQFF.

This clone was detected only once. The chain joins TRBV7-3 to TRBJ2-1; either TRBD1 or TRBD2 may supply D (5 bases each). In germline, CDR1 is SGHTA, CDR2 FQGTGA. Trimming left V 6 bases short and J 10 bases short, with 25 bases between. The CDR3 is made up of 16 amino acids. The CDR3: CASRRQPGPQVGEQFF. DNA for the CDR3: TGTGCCAGCAGGCGCCAACCGGGACCACAGGTCGGGGAGCAGTTCTTC.

V and J are TRBV6-4 and TRBJ2-3; 11 bases match TRBD2. CDR1 is MRHNA, CDR2 SNTAGT, per germline. V lost 3 bases and J lost 5; bases outside the gene matches: 4. The CDR3 is made up of 15 amino acids. The CDR3 nucleotides read TGTGCCAGCAGTGATAGCGGGGGGGCAGGAGATACGCAGTATTTT. Residues: CASSDSGGAGDTQYF.

The CDR3 loop reads CASSLDPSGGVTQYF. The CDR3 DNA is TGTGCCAGCAGCTTGGATCCGAGCGGGGGGGTGACCCAGTACTTC. The chain combines TRBV7-6 with TRBJ2-5, with 10 bases aligning to TRBD2. The trim removed 3 bases at V and 7 bases at J, leaving 8 bases unmatched. CDR3 length: 15 amino acids. The germline V gene has CDR1 SGHVS and CDR2 FNYEAQ.